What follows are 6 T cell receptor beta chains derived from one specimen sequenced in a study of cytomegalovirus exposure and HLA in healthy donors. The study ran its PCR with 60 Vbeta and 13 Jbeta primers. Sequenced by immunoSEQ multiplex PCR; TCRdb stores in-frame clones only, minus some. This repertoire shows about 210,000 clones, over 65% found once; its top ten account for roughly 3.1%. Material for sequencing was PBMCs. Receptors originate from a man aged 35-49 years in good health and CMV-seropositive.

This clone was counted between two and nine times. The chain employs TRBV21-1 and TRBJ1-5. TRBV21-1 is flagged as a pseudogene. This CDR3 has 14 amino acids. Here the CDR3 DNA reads TGTGCCAGCAGCAGCCACTTGAGCGATCAGCCCCAGCATTTT. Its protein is CASSSHLSDQPQHF.

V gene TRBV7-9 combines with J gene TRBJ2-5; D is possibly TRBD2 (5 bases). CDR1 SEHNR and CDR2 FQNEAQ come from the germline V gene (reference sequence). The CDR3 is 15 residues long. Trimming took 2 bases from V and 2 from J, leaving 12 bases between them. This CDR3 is CASSLFGSGQETQYF. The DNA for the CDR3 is TGTGCCAGCAGCTTATTCGGGTCGGGGCAAGAGACCCAGTACTTC. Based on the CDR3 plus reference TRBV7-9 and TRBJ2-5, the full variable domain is DTGVSQNPRHKITKRGQNVTFRCDPISEHNRLYWYRQTLGQGPEFLTYFQNEAQLEKSRLLSDRFSAERPKGSFSTLEIQRTEQGDSAMYLCASSLFGSGQETQYFGPGTRLLVL.

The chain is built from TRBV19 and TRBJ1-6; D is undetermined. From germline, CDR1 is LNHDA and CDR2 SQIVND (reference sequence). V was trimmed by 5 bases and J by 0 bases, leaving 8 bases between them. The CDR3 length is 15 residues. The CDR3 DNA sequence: TGTGCCAGTAGTCTCAGAAGCTCCTATAATTCACCCCTCCACTTT. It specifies CASSLRSSYNSPLHF.

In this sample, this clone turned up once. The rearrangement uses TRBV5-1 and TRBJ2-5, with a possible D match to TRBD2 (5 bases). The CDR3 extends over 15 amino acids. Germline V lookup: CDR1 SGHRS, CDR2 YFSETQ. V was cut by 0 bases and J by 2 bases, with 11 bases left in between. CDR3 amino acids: CASSLVRGWQETQYF. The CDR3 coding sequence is TGCGCCAGCAGCTTGGTTCGGGGTTGGCAAGAGACCCAGTACTTC.

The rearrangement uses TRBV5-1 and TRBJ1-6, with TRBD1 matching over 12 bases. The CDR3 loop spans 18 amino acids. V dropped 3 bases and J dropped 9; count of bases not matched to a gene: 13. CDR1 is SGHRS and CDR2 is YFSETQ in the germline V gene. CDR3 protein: CASSWGQGARVIISPLHF. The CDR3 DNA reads TGCGCCAGCAGCTGGGGACAGGGGGCGCGGGTGATCATTTCACCCCTCCACTTT.

Here the CDR3 reads CASSQEVYQNQFF. The DNA of the CDR3 is TGCGCCAGCAGCCAAGAGGTGTATCAGAACCAGTTCTTC. J is TRBJ2-1 and V is TRBV4-3; D uncertain. V lost 0 bases, J lost 13 bases, and 13 bases lay in between. Germline assignment: CDR1 LGHNA and CDR2 YSLEER. This CDR3 has 13 amino acids.